A selection of T cell receptor beta chains follows, all from one sample in a study of T cell changes during pregnancy in multiple sclerosis. Some clones are missing from TCRdb's copy, which holds only in-frame ones; the method was immunoSEQ multiplex PCR. The sample has roughly 59,000 clones, 91% seen once. The specimen comprised peripheral blood, sampled in the third trimester of pregnancy. Receptor source: a female donor in good health, enrolled as a control in a pregnancy study. The CDR3 runs from the conserved cysteine through the conserved F or W. A D gene is named only where the DNA matches it firmly. Clone size is given for some rows only: seen once, a few or many times, or a class if the clone is expanded.

.,TRBJ1-6,TRBV19,.,CASSIGESSYNSPLHF,TGTGCCAGTAGTATCGGAGAGAGCTCCTATAATTCACCCCTCCACTTT
.,TRBJ1-5,TRBV19,.,CASSKIAGGASNQPQHF,TGTGCCAGTAGCAAGATAGCGGGGGGCGCCAGCAATCAGCCCCAGCATTTT
.,TRBJ2-3,TRBV28,.,CASSTGGTQYF,TGTGCCAGCAGCACTGGAGGTACGCAGTATTTT
once,TRBJ2-1,TRBV5-4,TRBD1,CASSSGQGALNEQFF,TGTGCCAGCAGTTCGGGACAGGGGGCGCTTAATGAGCAGTTCTTC
.,TRBJ2-1,TRBV7-3,TRBD1,CASSRTAPGQGGQHFLNEQFF,TGTGCCAGCAGTCGAACCGCCCCGGGACAGGGGGGCCAACACTTCCTCAATGAGCAGTTCTTC
.,TRBJ1-2,TRBV6-1,.,CASSEAHRNYGYTF,TGTGCCAGCAGTGAAGCGCACCGGAACTATGGCTACACCTTC
.,TRBJ2-5,TRBV13,.,CASSLRALGETQYF,TGTGCCAGCAGCCTCAGGGCCCTGGGGGAGACCCAGTACTTC
.,TRBJ2-3,TRBV7-3,TRBD2,CASSFSGGATDTQYF,TGTGCCAGCAGTTTCAGCGGGGGGGCGACAGATACGCAGTATTTT
.,TRBJ1-2,TRBV7-2,.,CASSLSIPGYYGYTF,TGTGCCAGCAGCTTATCAATCCCAGGATATTATGGCTACACCTTC
.,TRBJ1-1,TRBV11-1,.,CASSLGALTLEAFF,TGTGCCAGCAGCTTAGGAGCTCTCACCCTTGAAGCTTTCTTT
.,TRBJ1-3,TRBV4-3,TRBD1,CASSLTGGSGNTIYF,TGCGCCAGCAGCCTTACAGGGGGCAGTGGAAACACCATATATTTT
.,TRBJ2-2,TRBV11-2,.,CASSEQNTGELFF,TGTGCCAGCAGCGAGCAGAACACCGGGGAGCTGTTTTTT
once,TRBJ1-5,TRBV7-9,.,CASSLEAGGGNQPQHF,TGTGCCAGCAGCTTAGAGGCCGGGGGGGGAAATCAGCCCCAGCATTTT
.,TRBJ1-4,TRBV5-6,.,CASSLGTGPGEKLFF,TGTGCCAGCAGCTTGGGAACAGGGCCTGGCGAAAAACTGTTTTTT
.,TRBJ2-7,TRBV15,.,CATSSRFYEQYF,TGTGCCACCAGCAGCAGATTCTACGAGCAGTACTTC
.,TRBJ2-3,TRBV6-4,.,CASSDSGARGDTQYF,TGTGCCAGCAGTGACTCGGGGGCCCGCGGAGATACGCAGTATTTT
.,TRBJ2-7,TRBV4-3,TRBD2,CASSQGGGYEQYF,TGCGCCAGCAGCCAGGGGGGAGGGTACGAGCAGTACTTC
once,TRBJ2-5,TRBV7-3,TRBD2,CASSLGVGLAGAKETQYF,TGTGCCAGCAGCCTCGGAGTCGGGTTAGCGGGGGCCAAAGAGACCCAGTACTTC
.,TRBJ2-7,TRBV7-9,.,CASSHSDEQYF,TGTGCCAGCAGCCACTCCGACGAGCAGTACTTC
many,TRBJ2-3,TRBV5-5,.,CASSGGLGDVDTQYF,TGTGCCAGCAGCGGGGGGTTGGGCGACGTGGATACGCAGTATTTT
.,TRBJ2-6,TRBV7-2,.,CASSQDTKGANVLTF,TGTGCCAGCAGCCAAGACACGAAAGGGGCCAACGTCCTGACTTTC